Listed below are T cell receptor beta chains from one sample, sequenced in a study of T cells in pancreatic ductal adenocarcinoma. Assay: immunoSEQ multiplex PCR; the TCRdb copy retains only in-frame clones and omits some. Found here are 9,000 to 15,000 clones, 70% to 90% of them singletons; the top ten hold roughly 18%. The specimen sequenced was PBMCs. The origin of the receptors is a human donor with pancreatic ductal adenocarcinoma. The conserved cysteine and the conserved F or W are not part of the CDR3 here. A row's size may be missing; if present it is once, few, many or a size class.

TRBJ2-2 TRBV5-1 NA ASSFYSAGYTGELF
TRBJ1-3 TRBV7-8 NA ASSSRQALNSGNTIY
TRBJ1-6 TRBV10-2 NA ASSESEILGSPLH
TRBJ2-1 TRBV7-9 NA ASSPAANEQF
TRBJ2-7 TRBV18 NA ASSPLAGGTYEQY
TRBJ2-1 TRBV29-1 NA SVAPQYNEQF
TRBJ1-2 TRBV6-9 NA ASVRTGERYT
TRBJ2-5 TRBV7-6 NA ASSPPPFDTQY
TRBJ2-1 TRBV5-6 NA ASSLDTGAGEQF
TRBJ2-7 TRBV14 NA ASSLAGVTYEQY
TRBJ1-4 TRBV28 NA AVDGGNEKLF
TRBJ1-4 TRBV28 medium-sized ASRGGAATNEKLF
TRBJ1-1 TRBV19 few ATSLGTEAF
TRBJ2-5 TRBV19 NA ASTPGLADQETQY
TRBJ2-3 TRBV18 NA ASSPRRIQFTDTQY
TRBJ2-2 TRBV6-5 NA ASSYRGVGGELF
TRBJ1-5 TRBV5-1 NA ASSLDVGNQPQH
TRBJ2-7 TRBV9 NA ASSVAGTGQYEQY
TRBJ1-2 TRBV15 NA ATSRELTVKYGYT
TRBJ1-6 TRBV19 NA ATKTGGANSPLH
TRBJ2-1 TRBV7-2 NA ASREWRGVYNEQF
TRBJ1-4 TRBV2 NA ASSIQGFFEKLF
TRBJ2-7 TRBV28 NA ATLRGSSYEQY
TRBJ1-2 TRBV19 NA ASSIGDRDLRGYT
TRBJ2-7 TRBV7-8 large ASSPPTPRNEQY
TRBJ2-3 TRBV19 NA ASSAPSGHSGTQY
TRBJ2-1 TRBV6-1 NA ASIVRDAGNEQF
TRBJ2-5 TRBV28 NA ASSLERGGLETQY